The 32 T cell receptor beta chains listed next were all sequenced from one sample in a study of tumor and adjacent non-tumor tissue in lung cancer. This sample's RNA came from whole unsorted tissue. A modified ARM-PCR protocol with three rounds of nested PCR amplified TCRbeta. TCRdb ran MiXCR on the multiplex PCR reads and lists one entry per CDR3 protein. The table lists under 150,000 distinct CDR3 sequences, roughly 66% of them singletons. Material for sequencing was lung tumor tissue. These receptors all stem from a man in his fifties or sixties with small cell lung cancer.

With respect to this clonotype: A junction end diverges from the germline sequence, so it may reflect a read error. This chain joins TRBV29-1 and TRBJ2-7, with D uncertain. CDR1 and CDR2 (germline): SQVTM, ANQGSEA. The CDR3 is 12 residues long. The CDR3 sequence is CSVAHDSCEQYF. The CDR3 bases are TGCAGCGTTGCACATGACTCCTGCGAGCAGTACTTC.

By frequency in the sample, this clonotype is medium-sized (0.01 to 0.1%). This rearrangement joins TRBV5-1 to TRBJ1-3; D not resolved. Germline V gene data show CDR1 as SGHRS and CDR2 as YFSETQ. This CDR3 is built from 12 residues. V lost 0 bases and J 5 bases, leaving 3 bases between the germline ends. The CDR3 sequence is CASSLGRNTIYF. The CDR3 region has the DNA TGCGCCAGCAGCTTGGGAAGAAACACCATATATTTT.

The chain combines TRBV20-1 with TRBJ2-5; 10 bases line up with TRBD2. J gave up 5 bases and V 2 bases, and 8 bases lay outside the gene matches. There are 15 residues in the CDR3. Germline V gene data show CDR1 as DFQATT and CDR2 as SNEGSKA (reference sequence). The CDR3 nucleotides read TGCAGTGCTAGAAGCGGGAGGGCCCGTACGGAGACCCAGTACTTC. Encoded protein: CSARSGRARTETQYF.

The chain uses TRBV12-3 or TRBV12-4 and TRBJ1-3; D remains unclear. V dropped 6 bases and J dropped 0 bases, with 12 bases sitting between them. The CDR3 extends over 15 amino acids. The DNA of the CDR3 is TGTGCCAGCAGACGGACCATTTTCTCTGGAAACACCATATATTTT. Its protein is CASRRTIFSGNTIYF.

V gene TRBV10-3 combines with J gene TRBJ2-2; D unclear. The CDR3 spans 15 residues. The V and J ends lost 6 bases and 7 bases respectively, with 18 bases between them. Per germline, CDR1 ENHRY and CDR2 SYGVKD. CDR3 in amino acids: CAISPRGDDIGELFF. Here the CDR3 DNA reads TGTGCCATCAGCCCCCGCGGAGACGACATCGGGGAGCTGTTTTTT.

About this clonotype itself: One end of the junction varies from germline; a read error may be responsible. The rearrangement joins TRBV20-1 to TRBJ2-1; tentatively, D is TRBD2 (6 bases). The CDR3 spans 13 residues. The germline V gene has CDR1 DFQATT and CDR2 SNEGSKA (reference sequence). CDR3 protein: CRARWELANEQFF. For the CDR3, the DNA is TGCAGAGCTAGATGGGAACTAGCAAATGAGCAGTTCTTC.

This clonotype showed up just once. A much larger clonotype is one base distant, so this may be a read error. The chain uses TRBV11-2 and TRBJ1-1; D gene unclear. In germline, CDR1 is SGHAT, CDR2 FQNNGV. CDR3 length equals 15 residues. V shed 0 bases and J shed 3 bases, with 11 bases lying between them. The CDR3 loop reads CASSLDLSGDTEAFF. CDR3 DNA sequence: TGTGCCAGCAGCTTAGATCTTTCTGGGGACACTGAAGCTTTCTTT.

This clonotype was recorded only once. The V call is TRBV12-3 or TRBV12-4, the J call TRBJ2-2; D gene ambiguous. CDR3 length: 18 residues. The V end was cut by 1 base, the J end by 1 base, with 16 bases between. CDR3 sequence reads: CASSLEVSLVGNTGELFF. DNA of the CDR3: TGTGCCAGCAGTTTAGAGGTGTCACTTGTGGGGAACACCGGGGAGCTGTTTTTT.

About this clonotype itself: This could be a read error, since a much larger clone is one nucleotide away. The chain is built from TRBV20-1 and TRBJ2-1, with 12 bases fitting TRBD2. From germline, CDR1 is DFQATT and CDR2 SNEGSKA (reference sequence). The CDR3 totals 14 residues. CDR3 DNA sequence: TGCAGGGCTAGCCTAGCGGGAGGGCCGCATGAGCAGTTCTTC. Protein sequence: CRASLAGGPHEQFF.

Concerning this clonotype itself: With a much larger clone just one base away, this may be a read error. V and J are TRBV20-1 and TRBJ2-3; the D gene could be TRBD1 or TRBD2 (5 bases each). Germline V lookup: CDR1 DFQATT, CDR2 SNEGSKA (reference sequence). CDR3 length: 16 residues. CDR3 in amino acids: CSARDGRGAFTDKQYF. CDR3 sequence (DNA): TGCAGTGCTAGAGATGGAAGGGGAGCCTTCACAGATAAGCAGTATTTT.

Comment on this clonotype: Given the absence of the conserved phenylalanine or tryptophan at the CDR3 end, a read error is likely. V gene TRBV20-1 combines with J gene TRBJ2-1, with 7 positions matching TRBD2. Losses at the gene ends were 4 bases for V and 3 bases for J; bases not matched to a gene: 9. This CDR3 region has 15 residues. Germline assignment: CDR1 DFQATT and CDR2 SNEGSKA (reference sequence). This CDR3 reads CSAIELATDYNEQFI. CDR3 DNA: TGCAGTGCTATAGAACTAGCGACAGACTACAATGAGCAGTTCATC.

Of note for this clonotype: This may arise from a read error, as a much more abundant clone is one base away. V and J are TRBV29-1 and TRBJ2-3, with unresolved D. Germline CDR1 SQVTM, CDR2 ANQGSEA. The CDR3 spans 13 residues. The V end lost 8 bases, the J end lost 4 bases, and 16 bases lay between the germline ends. DNA of the CDR3: TGCAGCATCGATCGCCGTGGGTCAGATACGCAGTATTTT. Translating it yields CSIDRRGSDTQYF.

A few counts support this clonotype. The chain couples TRBV28 to TRBJ2-2; TRBD2 matches at 11 bases. The CDR3 has 16 residues. Looked up from germline, CDR1 is MDHEN and CDR2 is SYDVKM. V shed 3 bases and J 1 base; nucleotides not matched to a gene: 1. CDR3 sequence reads: CASSFSGRGNTGELFF. DNA for the CDR3: TGTGCCAGCAGTTTTAGCGGGAGGGGGAACACCGGGGAGCTGTTTTTT.

This clonotype was detected only a few times. The chain uses TRBV6-1 and TRBJ2-1; perhaps TRBD2 as D (5 bases). Trimming left V 2 bases short and J 15 bases short, with 23 bases between. Germline V gene data show CDR1 as MNHNS and CDR2 as SASEGT. CDR3 length equals 15 residues. Here the CDR3 reads CASSERGHNEKGRFF. CDR3 bases: TGTGCCAGCAGTGAACGGGGTCATAATGAAAAAGGGCGGTTCTTC.

This clonotype was seen at least ten times. The chain joins TRBV5-5 to TRBJ1-1; D is undetermined. Trimming took 4 bases from V and 1 from J, leaving 8 bases between them. Germline V lookup: CDR1 SGHKS, CDR2 YYEKEE (reference sequence). The CDR3 is 13 residues long. CDR3: CASSQDWNTEAFF. CDR3 nucleotides: TGTGCCAGCAGCCAAGACTGGAACACTGAAGCTTTCTTT.

The sample holds one count of this clonotype. One end of the junction varies from germline; a read error may be responsible. J is TRBJ2-7 and V is TRBV5-4; perhaps TRBD2 as D (7 bases). CDR1 SGHNT and CDR2 YYREEE come from the germline V gene (reference sequence). The CDR3 has 14 amino acids. The CDR3 region is CASTDTGGSYEQYF. The CDR3 DNA follows: TGTGCCAGCACCGACACGGGGGGCTCCTACGAGCAATACTTC. Full variable domain (rest looked up from reference TRBV5-4 and TRBJ2-7): ETGVTQSPTHLIKTRGQQVTLRCSSQSGHNTVSWYQQALGQGPQFIFQYYREEENGRGNFPPRFSGLQFPNYSSELNVNALELDDSALYLCASTDTGGSYEQYFGPGTRLTVT.

This clonotype was picked up a small number of times. The chain uses TRBV10-1 and TRBJ1-6; D unresolved. The CDR3 covers 13 residues. The V end was cut by 8 bases, the J end by 4 bases, with 9 bases between. Germline CDR1 and CDR2: WNHNN and SYGVQD (reference sequence). CDR3 amino acids: CASSDGYNSPLHF. Here the CDR3 DNA reads TGCGCCAGCTCCGACGGATATAATTCACCCCTCCACTTT.

Points on this clonotype: A read error is possible here, since a much larger clone lies one base away. This chain joins TRBV29-1 and TRBJ2-3; 10 nucleotides match TRBD2. Trimming cost V 4 bases and J 0 bases; bases outside gene matches: 10. The CDR3 is 17 amino acids. Per germline, CDR1 SQVTM and CDR2 ANQGSEA. The CDR3 region has the DNA TGCAGCGTTGGAGGCCTAGCGGGGGCTACTAGCACAGATACGCAGTATTTT. Translating gives CSVGGLAGATSTDTQYF.

This clonotype appeared once. The chain has TRBV6-1 and TRBJ2-1, with 9 bases fitting TRBD2. After removal of 5 bases from V and 8 bases from J, the junction contained 10 bases not matched to a gene. Germline-derived CDR1 and CDR2 are MNHNS and SASEGT. The CDR3 runs 15 residues. The CDR3, as DNA: TGTGCCAGCAGTATTTTAGCGGGAGTATGGGATGAGCAGTTCTTC. Amino acids: CASSILAGVWDEQFF.

This clonotype appeared many times. The chain employs TRBV4-1 and TRBJ2-1, with TRBD2 matching 10 bases. Germline CDR1 and CDR2: MGHRA and YSYEKL. The CDR3 length is 14 residues. With 7 bases clipped from V and 10 bases from J, the junction kept 10 bases outside the gene matches. As DNA, the CDR3 is TGCGCCAGCACCGAGGGGACTAGCGTAGAGGAGCAGTTCTTC. As protein: CASTEGTSVEEQFF.

About this clonotype: One end of the junction varies from germline; a read error may be responsible. V and J are TRBV29-1 and TRBJ2-5, with 10 positions matching TRBD1. Germline CDR1 reads SQVTM; CDR2 reads ANQGSEA. The CDR3 totals 15 residues. The CDR3 DNA sequence: TGCAGCGCAAATCCGGGACAGGGGAACCAAGAGACCCATTACTTC. This translates into CSANPGQGNQETHYF.

This clonotype is classed as medium-sized (0.01 to 0.1%). J is TRBJ2-3 and V is TRBV6-1; D remains ambiguous. Germline CDR1 reads MNHNS; CDR2 reads SASEGT. This CDR3 contains 11 residues. The V end lost 3 bases, the J end lost 7 bases, and 5 bases lay between the germline ends. Written as DNA, the CDR3 is TGTGCCAGCAGTGAGGCTTATACGCAGTATTTT. It translates to CASSEAYTQYF.

Worth noting for this clonotype: The CDR3 does not close with the conserved phenylalanine or tryptophan, likely indicating a read error. The rearrangement uses TRBV11-2 and TRBJ2-3; 8 bases match TRBD1. CDR1 is SGHAT and CDR2 is FQNNGV in the germline V gene. The CDR3 contains 14 residues. CDR3 protein: CVSSKRQGTDTQYI. In DNA form, the CDR3 reads TGTGTCAGCAGCAAGCGACAGGGGACAGATACGCAGTATATT.

To note about this clonotype: At one of its ends the junction is not consistent with the germline gene, which may arise from a read error. The V gene is TRBV6-1, the J gene TRBJ2-5, with D perhaps TRBD1 (5 bases). The CDR3 is 15 amino acids. CDR1 and CDR2 from the germline V gene are MNHNS and SASEGT. Here the CDR3 reads CACSDTTGKWETQYF. Written as DNA, the CDR3 is TGTGCCTGCAGTGATACTACAGGAAAGTGGGAGACCCAGTACTTC.

On this clonotype itself: Because it lacks the conserved phenylalanine or tryptophan at the end, this CDR3 is likely a read error. The rearrangement links TRBV6-5 to TRBJ2-1; tentatively, D is TRBD1 (5 bases). The CDR3 spans 14 residues. CDR1 is MNHEY, CDR2 SVGAGI, per germline. DNA for the CDR3: TGTGCCAGCAGTCGAAAGGGGTCCTATAATGAGCAGTTCTTA. Translated, it gives CASSRKGSYNEQFL.

The V gene is TRBV5-5, the J gene TRBJ2-3; D call uncertain. CDR3 length equals 15 residues. The V gene lost 4 bases and the J gene lost 6 bases, with 18 bases spanning the gap. The V gene's germline CDR1 is SGHKS and CDR2 YYEKEE (reference sequence). CDR3 amino acids: CASSPRNTRSDTQYF. The CDR3 bases are TGTGCCAGCAGCCCTAGGAACACCCGGTCGGATACGCAGTATTTT.

Points on this clonotype: A much larger clone is a single base away; this may be a read error. J is TRBJ2-2 and V is TRBV4-2; TRBD2 might be the D (5 bases). The V gene lost 0 bases and the J gene lost 4 bases, with 12 bases spanning the gap. Germline V gene sequence: CDR1 LGHNA, CDR2 YNFKEQ. This CDR3 contains 16 residues. The CDR3 sequence is CASSQDRPAVTGELFF. CDR3 in DNA: TGTGCCAGCAGCCAAGATAGACCAGCGGTCACCGGGGAGCTGTTTTTT.

The chain employs TRBV5-1 and TRBJ1-1; D call uncertain. The CDR3 is made up of 13 amino acids. The germline gives CDR1 SGHRS, CDR2 YFSETQ. Between the trimmed V and J ends, which lost 3 bases and 1 base, there was a span of 7 bases. This chain's CDR3 is CASSSAGNTEAFF. Here the CDR3 DNA reads TGCGCCAGCAGCTCGGCAGGGAACACTGAAGCTTTCTTT.

This clonotype has at least ten counts. V and J are TRBV20-1 and TRBJ2-3, with TRBD2 matching over 9 bases. The CDR3 is 14 amino acids. V was clipped by 3 bases and J by 6 bases; unmatched bases: 7. Germline lookup yields CDR1 DFQATT and CDR2 SNEGSKA (reference sequence). In nucleotides, the CDR3 is TGCAGTGCTAGTCTCTTAGCGGGAGAGGATACGCAGTATTTT. It specifies CSASLLAGEDTQYF.

The chain couples TRBV24-1 to TRBJ1-4; D is undetermined. This CDR3 has 17 residues. The V end lost 2 bases, the J end lost 7 bases, and 19 bases lay between the germline ends. CDR1 and CDR2 (germline): KGHDR, SFDVKD. The chain's CDR3 is CATSDSRTVAGSEKLFF. As DNA, the CDR3 is TGTGCCACCAGTGATTCTAGGACTGTTGCCGGGAGTGAAAAACTGTTTTTT.

The rearrangement links TRBV5-1 to TRBJ1-1; 9 nucleotides match TRBD1. The CDR3 has 16 residues. The germline V gene has CDR1 SGHRS and CDR2 YFSETQ. The V gene end was trimmed by 0 bases and the J gene end by 1 base; junction bases not matched to a gene: 4. CDR3: CASSLATGQGNTEAFF. For the CDR3, the DNA is TGCGCCAGCAGCTTGGCCACGGGACAGGGGAACACTGAAGCTTTCTTT.

The V and J genes are TRBV20-1 and TRBJ2-3; D ambiguous. Germline V gives CDR1 DFQATT, CDR2 SNEGSKA (reference sequence). V lost 6 bases to trimming and J lost 4 bases, with 17 bases between them. CDR3 size: 14 residues. In DNA, the CDR3 is TGCAGTGCCTTGACCCACGAGACGTCAGATACGCAGTATTTT. Translation: CSALTHETSDTQYF.